The text below deals with one T cell receptor beta chain. The antigen is unknown. Central memory, naive, regulatory and stem cell-like memory CD4+ cells were sorted by CD45RO/CCR7/CD25/CD127/CD95/CD27. Without exception, sorted populations had purity beyond 95%. V lost 5 bases and J 7 bases, leaving 8 bases between the germline ends. This CDR3 has 11 amino acids. CDR1 is SGHAT and CDR2 is FQNNGV in the germline V gene. Reverse transcribing all isolated RNA meant expressed TCRB transcripts were sequenced. TCRdb keeps only in-frame clones here, not all; method: immunoSEQ multiplex PCR. The sample contains about 340,000 clones, about 13% of which appear only once. The data were taken from a study of beta chain features in type 1 diabetes. Overall study results and limits: Moderate yet significant TCRB CDR3 shortening was seen in Type 1 diabetes patients in all four CD4+ subsets.

The material sequenced was naive CD4+ T cells from blood. This TCR came from a woman aged 18-29 years with type 1 diabetes. The chain carries TRBV11-2 and TRBJ1-2; D gene uncertain. The CDR3 spells CASSVNFGYTF. DNA for the CDR3: TGTGCCAGCAGCGTTAATTTTGGCTACACCTTC.